This TCR beta chain came from a study of T cell repertoires in cytomegalovirus infection. Overall study: In public TCR beta signatures, there were indications of both CMV infection and matching HLA type. Findings and limits, study-wide: The study identified carriers of CMV plus the relevant HLA from cumulative public TCR beta family frequency.

The CDR3 covers 15 residues. The V and J ends lost 0 bases and 7 bases, in that order; junction bases with no gene match: 4. Germline V gene data show CDR1 as SGHKS and CDR2 as YYEKEE (reference sequence). For this clonotype: As yet, its antigen is unknown.

MiXCR, run by TCRdb on the reads, gives a single entry per CDR3 protein. There are about 920,000 distinct CDR3 sequences in the sample; approximately 31% occur only once, and over 12% lies in the top ten. This material consisted of cultured CD8+ T cells from PBMCs, taken from culture after CMV antigen stimulation. The receptor was isolated from a human donor in good health (CMV status not recorded). Some clones in this sample may be carry-over from other donors' samples. The chain combines TRBV5-5 with TRBJ2-2, with 9 bases fitting TRBD1. Written as DNA, the CDR3 is TGTGCCAGCAGCTTGGAACAGGGGGCGAGCGGGGAGCTGTTTTTT. This codes for CASSLEQGASGELFF.